The 23 T cell receptor beta chains below all came from one sample that was sequenced in a study of blood T cells in healthy people across ages. A second PCR, run for about 7 to 11 cycles, used a sample-barcoded 5' primer plus a J-beta primer mix. One entry per CDR3 protein, called by TCRdb with MiXCR from the 5' RACE reads. The repertoire holds roughly 1.7 million distinct CDR3 sequences, almost 35% seen once, with roughly 10% in the top ten. Sequencing used blood. The receptors originated from a woman in her twenties or thirties in good health.

There are a few counts of this clonotype. The chain carries TRBV10-2 and TRBJ2-7; unclear D gene. Trimming took off 3 bases at V and 0 bases at J, with 15 bases between the two ends. Per the germline V gene, CDR1 is WSHSY and CDR2 is SAAADI. The CDR3 covers 16 residues. The chain's CDR3 is CASSEPPWTVSYEQYF. In nucleotides, the CDR3 is TGCGCCAGCAGTGAACCGCCCTGGACGGTCTCCTACGAGCAGTACTTC.

The V and J genes are TRBV27 and TRBJ2-1, with a tentative D call TRBD1 (6 bases). V was shortened by 3 bases and J by 12 bases, with 12 bases between the two germline ends. Per the germline V gene, CDR1 is MNHEY and CDR2 is SMNVEV (reference sequence). The CDR3 has 12 residues. CDR3 sequence reads: CASSFPGHGQFF. The CDR3 DNA reads TGTGCCAGCAGTTTTCCGGGACATGGGCAGTTCTTC.

This chain links TRBV24-1 with TRBJ2-1; 7 nucleotides line up with TRBD1. CDR1 and CDR2 from the germline V gene are KGHDR and SFDVKD. J gave up 6 bases and V 2 bases, and 6 bases lay outside the gene matches. The CDR3 is made up of 15 amino acids. CDR3 sequence: CATSDSRQGVNEQFF. DNA of the CDR3: TGTGCCACCAGTGATTCGAGACAGGGAGTCAATGAGCAGTTCTTC.

This clonotype was detected a few times. This rearrangement joins TRBV2 to TRBJ1-2; 9 bases fit TRBD1. The CDR3 is made up of 14 amino acids. V lost 6 bases to trimming and J lost 1 base; unmatched junction nucleotides: 3. Germline-derived CDR1 and CDR2 are SNHLY and FYNNEI. The CDR3 sequence: CASRGQGINYGYTF. In nucleotides, the CDR3 is TGTGCCAGCAGGGGACAGGGTATTAACTATGGCTACACCTTC.

For this clonotype: A much larger clone lies a single base off, so this may be a read error. This chain connects TRBV4-2 to TRBJ1-1; tentatively, D is TRBD1 (5 bases). V lost 0 bases, J lost 0 bases, and 11 bases lay in between. Per the germline V gene, CDR1 is LGHNA and CDR2 is YNFKEQ. This CDR3 spans 16 amino acids. The CDR3 loop reads CASSQERGKVNTEAFF. CDR3 coding DNA: TGTGCCAGCAGCCAAGAACGGGGCAAGGTGAACACTGAAGCTTTCTTT.

The genes are TRBV20-1 and TRBJ2-5, with TRBD2 matching 9 bases. Looked up from germline, CDR1 is DFQATT and CDR2 is SNEGSKA (reference sequence). The CDR3 is made up of 17 amino acids. Trimming cost V 6 bases and J 4 bases; bases outside gene matches: 18. The CDR3 is CSANQNSGGGLGETQYF. DNA for the CDR3: TGCAGTGCCAACCAGAATAGCGGGGGAGGGCTCGGAGAGACCCAGTACTTC.

The rearrangement uses TRBV9 and TRBJ2-2, with D uncertain. CDR1 is SGDLS, CDR2 YYNGEE, per germline. The germline V and J ends were trimmed by 0 bases and 8 bases, with 5 bases remaining between them. This CDR3 region has 12 residues. CDR3 amino acids: CASSVAAGELFF. The CDR3 nucleotides are TGTGCCAGCAGCGTAGCTGCGGGGGAGCTGTTTTTT. Drawing the rest from reference TRBV9 and TRBJ2-2, the complete variable domain is DSGVTQTPKHLITATGQRVTLRCSPRSGDLSVYWYQQSLDQGLQFLIQYYNGEERAKGNILERFSAQQFPDLHSELNLSSLELGDSALYFCASSVAAGELFFGEGSRLTVL.

This sequence joins TRBV3-1 and TRBJ2-7, with 7 bases matching TRBD2. J lost 5 bases, V lost 1 base, and 8 bases had no gene match. Looked up from germline, CDR1 is LGHDT and CDR2 is YNNKEL (reference sequence). The CDR3 sequence is 15 residues long. Here the CDR3 DNA reads TGTGCCAGCAGCCAAGTGCGGGAGAAGAACAACGAGCAGTACTTC. It translates to CASSQVREKNNEQYF.

With regard to this clonotype: A much larger clone differs by one base, so this may be a read error. The CDR3 sequence: CSAIPTSANEQYF. The CDR3 DNA reads as TGCAGTGCTATCCCGACTAGCGCCAACGAGCAGTACTTC. The chain combines TRBV20-1 with TRBJ2-7, with 8 positions matching TRBD2. The CDR3 totals 13 residues. The junction had 7 bases not matched to a gene; V was cut back by 4 bases and J by 5 bases. Germline V gene sequence: CDR1 DFQATT, CDR2 SNEGSKA (reference sequence).

This clonotype turned up a few times. This chain joins TRBV9 and TRBJ2-7; D is perhaps TRBD1 (6 bases). From germline, CDR1 is SGDLS and CDR2 YYNGEE. The CDR3 is 15 residues long. With 3 bases removed from V and 5 bases from J, the gap between germline ends came to 18 bases. The CDR3 region has the DNA TGTGCCAGCAGCGACGGACAGTCTACGACCAACGAGCAGTACTTC. This encodes CASSDGQSTTNEQYF.

On this clonotype: This may stem from a read error, because a much larger clone lies one nucleotide away. V is TRBV6-5 and J is TRBJ2-7; TRBD1 agrees at 7 bases. The germline CDR1 and CDR2 sequences are MNHEY and SVGAGI. This CDR3 has 13 amino acids. V gave up 6 bases and J gave up 6 bases; unmatched junction bases: 8. CDR3 residues: CASSRDSPFEQYF. The CDR3 nucleotides read TGTGCCAGCAGCCGGGACAGCCCCTTCGAGCAGTACTTC.

The table lists this clonotype with a count of one. The chain links TRBV12-3 or TRBV12-4 to TRBJ2-2; 8 bases map to TRBD2. The CDR3 has 17 amino acids. J lost 4 bases, V lost 0 bases, and 7 bases had no gene match. In DNA, the CDR3 is TGTGCCAGCAGTTTAGCTAGCGGGGTAGGGGCCACCGGGGAGCTGTTTTTT. It translates to CASSLASGVGATGELFF.

There are a few counts of this clonotype. The V call is TRBV7-9, the J call TRBJ2-7, with unresolved D. Germline V lookup: CDR1 SEHNR, CDR2 FQNEAQ (reference sequence). There are 13 residues in the CDR3. V was pared by 5 bases and J by 9 bases, with 17 bases between. CDR3 residues: CASSPPGRRSQYF. CDR3 sequence (DNA): TGTGCCAGCAGCCCCCCGGGCCGCCGCTCGCAGTACTTC.

The gene calls are TRBV6-6 and TRBJ2-3; TRBD1 matches at 7 bases. Germline assignment: CDR1 MNHNY and CDR2 SVGAGI (reference sequence). J was trimmed by 6 bases and V by 0 bases; bases with no gene match: 6. The CDR3 covers 15 residues. Here the CDR3 reads CASSYSDRSRDTQYF. The CDR3, as DNA: TGTGCCAGCAGTTACTCGGACAGGAGTAGGGATACGCAGTATTTT.

The V call is TRBV5-5, the J call TRBJ2-1, with D tentatively TRBD2 (6 bases). CDR3 size: 14 residues. Trimming removed 4 bases at V and 3 bases at J, with 11 bases between. Germline V CDR1 and CDR2: SGHKS, YYEKEE (reference sequence). CDR3 loop: CASSGWGDYNEQFF. The CDR3 DNA follows: TGTGCCAGCAGCGGGTGGGGGGACTACAATGAGCAGTTCTTC.

Turning to this clonotype: One end of the junction is discordant with germline, which a read error may explain. The rearrangement joins TRBV28 to TRBJ2-5, with D perhaps TRBD2 (5 bases). TRBJ2-7 matches the DNA end more closely, so the J call is doubtful. CDR1 MDHEN and CDR2 SYDVKM come from the germline V gene. This CDR3 has 16 amino acids. The CDR3 sequence: CAGSLLEGPLGYEQYF. The DNA of the CDR3 is TGTGCCGGCAGTCTCCTTGAGGGTCCCCTCGGGTACGAGCAGTACTTC.

A few counts support this clonotype. The J gene is TRBJ1-2, the V gene TRBV4-1; a weak D match, TRBD1 (5 bases). V was pared by 0 bases and J by 3 bases, with 14 bases between. CDR3 size: 16 residues. CDR1 is MGHRA, CDR2 YSYEKL, per germline. The CDR3: CASSQDNGGVDYGYTF. CDR3 nucleotides: TGCGCCAGCAGCCAAGATAATGGAGGGGTCGACTATGGCTACACCTTC.

This clonotype showed up many times. The CDR3 region is CASSLGTYYEQYF. CDR3 in DNA: TGCGCCAGCAGCCTAGGGACATACTACGAGCAGTACTTC. The rearrangement links TRBV5-1 to TRBJ2-7, with D possibly matching TRBD1 (6 bases). The germline V gene has CDR1 SGHRS and CDR2 YFSETQ. The length of the CDR3 is 13 residues. The ends were cut back, 4 bases at V and 3 bases at J, with 11 bases in the middle.

This clonotype showed up just a few times. The chain carries TRBV20-1 and TRBJ2-7; TRBD1 might be the D (5 bases). The CDR3 has 12 residues. The ends were cut back, 0 bases at V and 7 bases at J, with 10 bases in the middle. CDR1 is DFQATT, CDR2 SNEGSKA, per germline (reference sequence). The CDR3 loop is CSAREAGWEQYF. The DNA of the CDR3 is TGCAGTGCTAGAGAGGCAGGGTGGGAGCAGTACTTC.

This sequence joins TRBV29-1 and TRBJ2-1, with D possibly being TRBD1 or TRBD2 (5 bases each). This CDR3 is 13 amino acids long. CDR1 SQVTM and CDR2 ANQGSEA come from the germline V gene. The V end lost 7 bases, the J end lost 4 bases, and 14 bases lay between the germline ends. CDR3 nucleotide sequence: TGCAGCGACGAGGGGATATCATACAATGAGCAGTTCTTC. This translates into CSDEGISYNEQFF.

This clonotype has a count of ten or more. This chain links TRBV12-3 or TRBV12-4 with TRBJ1-5; D possibly corresponds to TRBD1 (5 bases). The CDR3 runs 16 residues. Trimming removed 5 bases at V and 3 bases at J, with 17 bases between. CDR3 sequence: CASSPGGGVYNQPQHF. For the CDR3, the DNA is TGTGCCAGCAGTCCCGGCGGGGGGGTTTACAATCAGCCCCAGCATTTT.

DNA for the CDR3: TGTGCCAGCAGTTTTGCGGGAGGAACGGGGACCCAGTACTTC. Translating gives CASSFAGGTGTQYF. The chain links TRBV12-3 or TRBV12-4 to TRBJ2-7; the match to TRBD2 covers 8 bases. Gene TRBJ2-5 matches the end of the DNA better, so the J call may be wrong. The CDR3 is 14 amino acids.

This clonotype has a handful of counts. The chain links TRBV2 to TRBJ1-4, with unresolved D. The V gene's germline CDR1 is SNHLY and CDR2 FYNNEI. The CDR3 loop spans 14 amino acids. V gave up 7 bases and J gave up 0 bases, with 9 bases separating them. The CDR3 is CASTGGPTNEKLFF. The CDR3 nucleotides are TGTGCCAGCACGGGAGGGCCAACTAATGAAAAACTGTTTTTT.